These 5 T cell receptor beta chains were all obtained from the same sample, sequenced in a study of blood T cell repertoires in COVID-19. The repertoire was sequenced with immunoSEQ multiplex PCR; TCRdb's copy has only in-frame clones and lacks some. The sample contains a few hundred thousand clones, approximately 83% of which appear only once. The sample was peripheral blood. The receptor source for this set is a man younger than 45 who had recovered from COVID-19.

The rearrangement links TRBV7-2 to TRBJ2-5, with 10 bases aligning to TRBD2. V trimming: 5 bases; J trimming: 7 bases; junction bases outside the gene matches: 10. The CDR3 has 15 amino acids. Germline values: CDR1 SGHTA, CDR2 FQGNSA. CDR3 sequence reads: CASSTTSGDGGTQYF. The CDR3 DNA sequence: TGTGCCAGCAGCACCACTAGCGGGGACGGGGGGACCCAGTACTTC.

The chain uses TRBV7-3 and TRBJ2-5; D remains unclear. The CDR3 is made up of 13 amino acids. V lost 4 bases and J 1 base, leaving 7 bases between the germline ends. Germline values: CDR1 SGHTA, CDR2 FQGTGA. CDR3 nucleotides: TGTGCCAGCAGCTCAATCGGCCAAGAGACCCAGTACTTC. This translates into CASSSIGQETQYF. Supplemented by reference TRBV7-3 and TRBJ2-5, the full variable domain reads GAGVSQTPSNKVTEKGKYVELRCDPISGHTALYWYRQSLGQGPEFLIYFQGTGAADDSGLPNDRFFAVRPEGSVSTLKIQRTERGDSAVYLCASSSIGQETQYFGPGTRLLVL.

The chain joins TRBV13 to TRBJ1-2, with D perhaps matching TRBD1 (6 bases). The CDR3 totals 16 residues. Germline V gene data show CDR1 as PRHDT and CDR2 as FYEKMQ (reference sequence). Trimming took off 0 bases at V and 3 bases at J, with 14 bases between the two ends. This CDR3 is CASSLGLQGNHYGYTF. The CDR3, as DNA: TGTGCCAGCAGCTTAGGCCTCCAGGGGAACCACTATGGCTACACCTTC. Complete variable domain (other parts from reference TRBV13 and TRBJ1-2): AAGVIQSPRHLIKEKRETATLKCYPIPRHDTVYWYQQGPGQDPQFLISFYEKMQSDKGSIPDRFSAQQFSDYHSELNMSSLELGDSALYFCASSLGLQGNHYGYTFGSGTRLTVV.

V is TRBV27 and J is TRBJ2-1; 10 nucleotides match TRBD2. V was pared by 1 base and J by 10 bases, with 10 bases of the junction left unmatched. CDR3 length equals 16 residues. Germline V gene sequence: CDR1 MNHEY, CDR2 SMNVEV (reference sequence). The CDR3 sequence: CASSLYRLAGLQEQFF. In nucleotides, the CDR3 is TGTGCCAGCAGTTTATATAGACTAGCGGGTTTACAGGAGCAGTTCTTC.

The rearrangement links TRBV5-8 to TRBJ2-3; D gene ambiguous. The CDR3 consists of 17 residues. The germline gives CDR1 SGHTS, CDR2 YDEGEE. Trimming pared 0 bases from V and 2 bases from J, leaving 16 bases between. As DNA, the CDR3 is TGTGCCAGCAGCTTGGCCGTTCTTACAACCAACACAGATACGCAGTATTTT. This translates into CASSLAVLTTNTDTQYF.